This T cell receptor (beta chain) was observed in a study of T cell responses to AZD1222 COVID-19 vaccine. Study-wide findings and caveats: Baseline serostatus was positive in only a handful of AZD1222 recipients. Targets within unmutated variant regions were reportedly found for nearly half of spike-specific TCRs. Donors were mostly white British, more females; clonal diversity possibly underestimated.

Sequenced by immunoSEQ multiplex PCR; TCRdb stores in-frame clones only, minus some. The sample lists some 180,000 clones; over 80% were seen once. As concerns this clone: Its antigen is not identified.

The germline V gene has CDR1 MDHEN and CDR2 SYDVKM. V gave up 5 bases and J gave up 2 bases, with 7 bases separating them. The CDR3 spans 14 residues. This chain uses TRBV28 with TRBJ2-6; D unclear. This clonotype was obtained from an adult who received the MenACWY meningococcal vaccine as a control. Specimen: peripheral blood, collected 28 days after the second dose of the MenACWY control vaccine. CDR3 amino acids: CASSRPAGANVLTF. Here the CDR3 DNA reads TGTGCCAGCAGTAGACCGGCTGGGGCCAACGTCCTGACTTTC.